By frequency, the clone carrying this T cell receptor (beta chain) registers medium-sized. The CDR3 is 13 residues long. TRB was amplified from about 250 ng of peripheral blood genomic DNA per sample. The data originate from a study of T cell clusters in autoimmune cytopenias. TRB was amplified by touch-down multiplex PCR, primer pools A and B combined. Following a re-call of the multiplex PCR reads, TCRdb has one entry per CDR3 protein and lacks DNA. The repertoire table contains more than 6,000 distinct CDR3 sequences. This sample was shared with a second study, whose subject was T cell repertoires in aging, cancer and after chemotherapy. That publication notes: Compared with age-matched healthy donors, untreated hematological or solid cancer patients showed higher blood TCR clonality. No conclusions about immunological memory after chemotherapy can be drawn from the repertoire data.

The chain joins TRBV12-3 or TRBV12-4 to TRBJ1-2; TCRdb returns TRBD1, unconfirmable since there is no DNA. Sequenced material: peripheral blood. This TCR came from a human donor in good health. The CDR3 reads CASSLPRGSGYTF.